Following are 15 T cell receptor beta chains from one sample sequenced in a study of CD8+ T cells in alopecia areata. Specified treatment: oral pan-JAK inhibitor, 5-10 mg twice daily. cDNA reverse transcribed from extracted RNA served as the sequencing template. Data came from immunoSEQ multiplex PCR; TCRdb stores just in-frame clones and leaves some out. The data hold 150,000 or so clones, with roughly two thirds observed a single time. The starting material was CD4+ T cells sorted from blood, obtained at week 4, from a patient treated with tofacitinib. The source is a human donor with alopecia areata.

As DNA, the CDR3 is TGCGCCAGCAGCTTGGTTGGGCGGGAGAACACTGAAGCTTTCTTT. Its protein product is CASSLVGRENTEAFF. V usage is TRBV5-1 and J usage is TRBJ1-1; no reliable D call. V lost 0 bases and J lost 1, with 10 bases in between. This CDR3 has 15 amino acids. In germline, CDR1 is SGHRS, CDR2 YFSETQ.

The gene calls are TRBV29-1 and TRBJ1-1; 7 bases line up with TRBD1. The CDR3 has 13 residues. CDR1 and CDR2 (germline): SQVTM, ANQGSEA. J lost 5 bases, V lost 4 bases, and 7 bases had no gene match. The CDR3 is CSVAGSGGTEAFF. CDR3 nucleotide sequence: TGCAGCGTTGCCGGGTCAGGGGGAACTGAAGCTTTCTTT.

This clone has just one count. CDR3 in amino acids: CASSSGQSNSPLHF. Here the CDR3 DNA reads TGTGCCAGCAGCTCCGGACAGTCAAATTCACCCCTCCACTTT. The chain recombines TRBV7-9 with TRBJ1-6; perhaps TRBD1 as D (6 bases). The V gene's germline CDR1 is SEHNR and CDR2 FQNEAQ (reference sequence). Trimming took 4 bases from V and 7 from J, leaving 11 bases between them. The CDR3 runs 14 residues.

CDR3 DNA: TGTGCCAGCAGCGTAGGGGGCATGAAGACCCAGTACTTC. Translating it yields CASSVGGMKTQYF. V usage is TRBV2 and J usage is TRBJ2-5; 7 bases map to TRBD1. CDR3 size: 13 residues. Germline V gives CDR1 SNHLY, CDR2 FYNNEI. With 6 bases clipped from V and 6 bases from J, the junction kept 7 bases outside the gene matches.

The chain has TRBV7-6 and TRBJ1-1; D remains ambiguous. CDR3 length: 14 amino acids. V lost 3 bases and J lost 0, with 8 bases in between. CDR1 SGHVS and CDR2 FNYEAQ come from the germline V gene. The CDR3 region has the DNA TGTGCCAGCAGCTTGAGGGAATTGAACACTGAAGCTTTCTTT. It specifies CASSLRELNTEAFF.

The chain combines TRBV7-8 with TRBJ1-5; 8 nucleotides align to TRBD1. V shed 4 bases, J shed 4 bases, and the junction held 3 bases outside the gene matches. Germline V gene data show CDR1 as SGHVS and CDR2 as FQNEAQ. CDR3 length: 14 amino acids. In DNA, the CDR3 is TGTGCCAGCAGCTATAGACAGGGGAATCAGCCCCAGCATTTT. Its protein is CASSYRQGNQPQHF.

The rearrangement uses TRBV4-2 and TRBJ2-1; 15 bases map to TRBD2. The CDR3 is 14 residues long. J gave up 12 bases and V 5 bases, and 5 bases lay outside the gene matches. Germline CDR1 reads LGHNA; CDR2 reads YNFKEQ. CDR3 nucleotide sequence: TGTGCCAGCAGCTTACCGGGACTAGCGGGGGGGCAGTTCTTC. Its protein product is CASSLPGLAGGQFF.

In its sample, this clone was seen once. The chain couples TRBV7-2 to TRBJ2-7; 8 bases align to TRBD1. Per the germline V gene, CDR1 is SGHTA and CDR2 is FQGNSA. Unmatched junction bases numbered 6, after V lost 3 bases and J lost 5 bases. CDR3 length: 14 residues. The CDR3, as DNA: TGTGCCAGCAGCTTTACAGGGGGTTCCCACGAGCAGTACTTC. Translated, it gives CASSFTGGSHEQYF.

The chain uses TRBV7-9 and TRBJ2-1, with unresolved D. V lost 4 bases, J lost 5 bases, and 15 bases lay in between. Germline V gene sequence: CDR1 SEHNR, CDR2 FQNEAQ (reference sequence). The CDR3 consists of 15 residues. The CDR3 protein is CASSSGVTPNNEQFF. CDR3 in DNA: TGTGCCAGCAGCTCTGGGGTGACCCCTAACAATGAGCAGTTCTTC.

The chain employs TRBV7-9 and TRBJ1-1, with D perhaps matching TRBD1 (5 bases). Germline lookup yields CDR1 SEHNR and CDR2 FQNEAQ (reference sequence). The CDR3 is made up of 14 amino acids. Between the trimmed V and J ends, which lost 4 bases and 3 bases, there was a span of 12 bases. The CDR3 region is CASSSRDRDTEAFF. CDR3 coding DNA: TGTGCCAGCAGCTCCCGGGACCGGGACACTGAAGCTTTCTTT. The complete variable domain, with remaining parts taken from reference TRBV7-9 and TRBJ1-1, reads DTGVSQNPRHKITKRGQNVTFRCDPISEHNRLYWYRQTLGQGPEFLTYFQNEAQLEKSRLLSDRFSAERPKGSFSTLEIQRTEQGDSAMYLCASSSRDRDTEAFFGQGTRLTVV.

V usage is TRBV25-1 and J usage is TRBJ1-1; 9 bases are a match to TRBD1. Germline V gene sequence: CDR1 MGHDK, CDR2 SYGVNS. The V and J ends lost 8 bases and 11 bases, in that order; junction bases with no gene match: 12. CDR3 length: 13 residues. The CDR3 nucleotides are TGTGCCAGCGGCTCCGGGACAGGGATGAGGGCTTTCTTT. This gives the protein CASGSGTGMRAFF.

The chain joins TRBV27 to TRBJ2-7; D may be TRBD1 (6 bases). Germline CDR1 MNHEY, CDR2 SMNVEV (reference sequence). V was shortened by 5 bases and J by 6 bases, with 20 bases between the two germline ends. The CDR3 loop spans 15 amino acids. The CDR3 is CASSRQLGQLSEQYF. CDR3 DNA: TGTGCCAGCAGTCGGCAGCTTGGACAGCTCTCCGAGCAGTACTTC.

This clone was detected only a few times. The rearrangement links TRBV7-2 to TRBJ2-2, with D perhaps being TRBD1 or TRBD2 (5 bases each). This CDR3 region has 14 residues. Germline CDR1 SGHTA, CDR2 FQGNSA. V lost 5 bases to trimming and J lost 4 bases, with 11 bases between them. For the CDR3, the DNA is TGTGCCAGCAGCCCTGGGACCCGCACCGGGGAGCTGTTTTTT. It codes for CASSPGTRTGELFF. The entire variable domain, with the rest obtained from reference TRBV7-2 and TRBJ2-2, is as follows: GAGVSQSPSNKVTEKGKDVELRCDPISGHTALYWYRQSLGQGLEFLIYFQGNSAPDKSGLPSDRFSAERTGGSVSTLTIQRTQQEDSAVYLCASSPGTRTGELFFGEGSRLTVL.

The chain combines TRBV29-1 with TRBJ2-1; maybe TRBD1 (5 bases). Germline loops: CDR1 SQVTM, CDR2 ANQGSEA. The CDR3 runs 16 residues. The V gene lost 4 bases and the J gene lost 1 base, with 17 bases spanning the gap. CDR3 region: CSVGAGPFSSYNEQFF. CDR3 sequence (DNA): TGCAGCGTTGGGGCAGGGCCCTTTTCTTCCTACAATGAGCAGTTCTTC.

CDR3 nucleotides: TGTGCCTGGAGGGCAGGGGGCTCACCCCTCCACTTT. Protein sequence: CAWRAGGSPLHF. This chain connects TRBV30 to TRBJ1-6; TRBD1 aligns across 8 bases. The V gene end was trimmed by 3 bases and the J gene end by 10 bases; junction bases not matched to a gene: 2. This CDR3 contains 12 residues. Per the germline V gene, CDR1 is GTSNPN and CDR2 is SVGIG (reference sequence).